A selection of T cell receptor beta chains follows, all from one sample in a study of vaccination and CD4 T cells after COVID-19. Antigens for these TCRs are unknown. TCRdb re-called the PCR reads through MiXCR, storing one row per CDR3 protein. The data show roughly 13,000 distinct CDR3 sequences, roughly 60% seen once. Source material: CD4+ T cells from blood, cultured in vitro. The receptors shown here come from a human donor who had recovered from COVID-19. The CDR3 runs from the conserved cysteine through the conserved F or W. Each record gives: V gene, CDR3 length, D gene, clone size, J gene, CDR3 DNA, CDR3 protein. A D gene is named only where the DNA matches it firmly. Clone size is stated in some rows and not others, as once, few, many or a class when expanded.

V: TRBV4-3
length: 15
D: .
size: .
J: TRBJ1-2
DNA: TGCGCCAGCAGCCAAGATCGAAGAGGTGGTAGTGGCTACACCTTC
CDR3: CASSQDRRGGSGYTF

V: TRBV7-2
length: 13
D: .
size: .
J: TRBJ1-5
DNA: TGTGCCAGCAGCTTGGGAAGGAATCAGCCCCAGCATTTT
CDR3: CASSLGRNQPQHF

V: TRBV20-1
length: 13
D: .
size: few
J: TRBJ2-2
DNA: TGCAGTGCTAGAGAAGTCCGTACCGGGGAGCTGTTTTTT
CDR3: CSAREVRTGELFF

V: TRBV7-7
length: 14
D: .
size: .
J: TRBJ2-1
DNA: TGTGCTAGCAGCCCTTCAGAGGCGCACAATGAGCAGTTCTTC
CDR3: CASSPSEAHNEQFF

V: TRBV21-1
length: 15
D: .
size: few
J: TRBJ2-2
DNA: TGTGCCAGCAGCAAAGGTGCCGGCCCTGGAGGGGAGCTGTTTTTT
CDR3: CASSKGAGPGGELFF

V: TRBV7-9
length: 17
D: .
size: few
J: TRBJ2-2
DNA: TGTGCCAGCAGCTCAGAGTGGACGTGGGTTAACACCGGGGAGCTGTTTTTT
CDR3: CASSSEWTWVNTGELFF

V: TRBV11-3
length: 14
D: TRBD1
size: .
J: TRBJ2-7
DNA: TGTGCCAGCAGCCCGGGACAGGGTTCGTCCGAGCAGTACTTC
CDR3: CASSPGQGSSEQYF

V: TRBV6-2/TRBV6-3
length: 17
D: .
size: .
J: TRBJ2-7
DNA: TGTGCCAGCAGTTACTCGTTGGTCCTCTTAAATAACTACGAGCAGTACTTC
CDR3: CASSYSLVLLNNYEQYF

V: TRBV11-2
length: 12
D: .
size: .
J: TRBJ1-1
DNA: TGTGCCAGCAGCTTAGTGGCAGGGCTGGCTTTCTTT
CDR3: CASSLVAGLAFF

V: TRBV11-2
length: 16
D: TRBD2
size: .
J: TRBJ2-3
DNA: TGTGCCAGCAGCTGGACTAGCGGGGCCCCCACAGATACGCAGTATTTT
CDR3: CASSWTSGAPTDTQYF

V: TRBV5-4
length: 15
D: TRBD1
size: .
J: TRBJ1-2
DNA: TGTGCCAGCAGCTCCCGAAACAGGGGAGGGTCTGGCTACACCTTC
CDR3: CASSSRNRGGSGYTF

V: TRBV20-1
length: 15
D: .
size: .
J: TRBJ2-5
DNA: TGCAGTGCTAGAGATCCCCGTGGGGCCGAAGAGACCCAGTACTTC
CDR3: CSARDPRGAEETQYF

V: TRBV3-1
length: 16
D: TRBD1
size: once
J: TRBJ1-2
DNA: TGTGCCAGCAACGATAGAGGAACAGGGGGCCTCTATGGCTACACCTTC
CDR3: CASNDRGTGGLYGYTF

V: TRBV19
length: 14
D: TRBD1
size: .
J: TRBJ1-5
DNA: TGTGCCAGTAGTGTAACAGGGGGCCTTCAGCCCCAGCATTTT
CDR3: CASSVTGGLQPQHF

V: TRBV5-3
length: 20
D: TRBD2
size: .
J: TRBJ2-1
DNA: TGTGCCAGAAGCTCGGATGACATCTCATACACTAGCGGACCCTACAATGAGCAGTTCTTC
CDR3: CARSSDDISYTSGPYNEQFF

V: TRBV6-5
length: 18
D: TRBD2
size: .
J: TRBJ2-2
DNA: TGTGCCAGCAGTTACTCTCCCCCTAGCGGGGTGAACACCGGGGAGCTGTTTTTT
CDR3: CASSYSPPSGVNTGELFF

V: TRBV6-5
length: 17
D: TRBD2
size: .
J: TRBJ2-7
DNA: TGTGCCAGCAGTTACAGGTCCCCCGCGGGAGGGGCCTACGAGCAGTACTTC
CDR3: CASSYRSPAGGAYEQYF

V: TRBV30
length: 10
D: .
size: .
J: TRBJ2-3
DNA: TGTGCCTTTGAATCAGATACGCAGTATTTT
CDR3: CAFESDTQYF

V: TRBV20-1
length: 13
D: .
size: .
J: TRBJ1-1
DNA: TGCAGTGCCCCTCTACAGGGATTCGCTGAAGCTTTCTTT
CDR3: CSAPLQGFAEAFF

V: TRBV6-2/TRBV6-3
length: 13
D: .
size: once
J: TRBJ2-2
DNA: TGTGCCAGCAGTTACCAGGGGAACGGGGAGCTGTTTTTT
CDR3: CASSYQGNGELFF

V: TRBV5-4
length: 16
D: TRBD2
size: .
J: TRBJ2-2
DNA: TGTGCCAGCTCCACCCCCACTAGCGGGAGAACCGGGGAGCTGTTTTTT
CDR3: CASSTPTSGRTGELFF

V: TRBV7-2
length: 15
D: .
size: .
J: TRBJ2-3
DNA: TGTGCCAGCAGCTTAGAGCCCATTAATGGAGATACGCAGTATTTT
CDR3: CASSLEPINGDTQYF

V: TRBV4-3
length: 13
D: TRBD1
size: .
J: TRBJ1-6
DNA: TGCGCCACCTCCGGGACAGGGGGGGGGCCCCTCCACTTT
CDR3: CATSGTGGGPLHF

V: TRBV2
length: 13
D: TRBD2
size: .
J: TRBJ2-3
DNA: TGTGCCAGCAGTTACGGACTAGTCGATACGCAGTATTTT
CDR3: CASSYGLVDTQYF

V: TRBV7-8
length: 15
D: .
size: .
J: TRBJ1-5
DNA: TGTGCCAGCAGCTTAGTAGGGCAGGGGCCGCTCAACTGGCATTTT
CDR3: CASSLVGQGPLNWHF

V: TRBV6-1
length: 13
D: .
size: .
J: TRBJ1-1
DNA: TGTGCCAGCACTACAGGACAGATGACTGAAGCTTTCTTT
CDR3: CASTTGQMTEAFF

V: TRBV6-1
length: 13
D: .
size: once
J: TRBJ2-5
DNA: TGTGCCAGCAGCAACAGCGACCAAGAGACCCAGTACTTC
CDR3: CASSNSDQETQYF

V: TRBV5-6
length: 15
D: .
size: once
J: TRBJ1-1
DNA: TGTGCCAGCAGCGCGGATAAAACAAAGGGACGGAAAACTTTCTTT
CDR3: CASSADKTKGRKTFF

V: TRBV21-1
length: 15
D: .
size: .
J: TRBJ1-1
DNA: TGTGCCACCAGCGTTAGGGGGACTGGGAACACTGAAGCTTTCTTT
CDR3: CATSVRGTGNTEAFF

V: TRBV7-2
length: 14
D: .
size: .
J: TRBJ1-1
DNA: TGTGCCAGCAGCTTAGAGTACATGAACACTGAAGCTTTCTTT
CDR3: CASSLEYMNTEAFF

V: TRBV28
length: 12
D: .
size: .
J: TRBJ1-6
DNA: TGTGCCTCTAGGGGTCCCAATTCACCCCTCCACTTT
CDR3: CASRGPNSPLHF

V: TRBV12-5
length: 14
D: .
size: .
J: TRBJ2-2
DNA: TGTGCTAGTGGTTTGGTTCGAGGGGCCGGGGAGCTGTTTTTT
CDR3: CASGLVRGAGELFF

V: TRBV7-9
length: 14
D: TRBD1
size: .
J: TRBJ1-1
DNA: TGTGCCAGCAGCAAAGGACAGGGGCGGACTGAAGCTTTCTTT
CDR3: CASSKGQGRTEAFF

V: TRBV30
length: 16
D: TRBD1
size: .
J: TRBJ1-5
DNA: TGTGCCTGGAGTGCGGGACAGCCCTATAGCAATCAGCCCCAGCATTTT
CDR3: CAWSAGQPYSNQPQHF

V: TRBV7-2
length: 13
D: .
size: .
J: TRBJ1-2
DNA: TGTGCCAGCAGCTTACCTTCCTCAGTTGGCTACACCTTC
CDR3: CASSLPSSVGYTF

V: TRBV19
length: 14
D: .
size: .
J: TRBJ1-2
DNA: TGTGCCAGTAGTATAAGGGCAGTGGGGTCTGGCTACACCTTC
CDR3: CASSIRAVGSGYTF

V: TRBV5-4
length: 16
D: .
size: .
J: TRBJ2-2
DNA: TGTGCCAGCAGCTCGGGCGGAAGGGGACACACCGGGGAGCTGTTTTTT
CDR3: CASSSGGRGHTGELFF

V: TRBV27
length: 14
D: TRBD1
size: .
J: TRBJ2-2
DNA: TGTGCCAGCAGGGGACAGGGCTACACCGGGGAGCTGTTTTTT
CDR3: CASRGQGYTGELFF

V: TRBV10-3
length: 13
D: .
size: .
J: TRBJ1-2
DNA: TGTGCCATCAGTGAGTCTACCGGTGGGTTTGACACCTTC
CDR3: CAISESTGGFDTF

V: TRBV10-3
length: 14
D: TRBD1
size: .
J: TRBJ1-2
DNA: TGTGCCATCAGGCGGACAGGGAGAAACTATGGCTACACCTTC
CDR3: CAIRRTGRNYGYTF

V: TRBV6-2/TRBV6-3
length: 13
D: .
size: .
J: TRBJ2-7
DNA: TGTGCCAGCAGACCGACGGGGGACTACGAGCAGTACTTC
CDR3: CASRPTGDYEQYF

V: TRBV27
length: 14
D: TRBD1
size: .
J: TRBJ1-1
DNA: TGTGCCAGCACGAGGACAGGCTTGAACACTGAAGCTTTCTTT
CDR3: CASTRTGLNTEAFF